The 8 T cell receptor beta chains given below trace back to one sample, sequenced in a study of regulatory T cells in long-lasting Graves disease. Assembly of TCR beta libraries relied on iRepertoire HTBI primers together with Arm-PCR of CDR3 regions. TCRdb independently ran MiXCR on the multiplex PCR reads; one entry per CDR3 protein. Here the sample spans about 660,000 distinct CDR3 sequences, around 30% being singletons. Stated time point: persistent/refractory GD, antithyroid drugs over 5 years with positive TRAb. PBMC RNA served as the TCR library source. The sequencing here drew on peripheral blood mononuclear cells (PBMCs), taken when the disease was refractory, from a patient treated with antithyroid drugs. The receptors originated from a female donor with Graves disease.

This clonotype was picked up a small number of times. CDR3 in DNA: TGTGCCAGCAGTTACTCCGAGCGGGAGGGCGGTGAGCAGTACTTC. Protein sequence: CASSYSEREGGEQYF. The rearrangement uses TRBV6-5 and TRBJ2-7; 10 bases match TRBD2. The CDR3 is made up of 15 amino acids. Germline V gives CDR1 MNHEY, CDR2 SVGAGI. The V segment lost 0 bases and the J segment 7 bases; nucleotides outside the gene matches: 6.

This clonotype was seen once. The chain recombines TRBV6-1 with TRBJ1-4; D unclear. V was trimmed by 9 bases and J by 8 bases, leaving 13 bases between them. In germline, CDR1 is MNHNS, CDR2 SASEGT. The length of the CDR3 is 12 residues. The CDR3 region has the DNA TGTGCCAGTCCCGGACCGACAGAAAAACTGTTTTTT. Its protein product is CASPGPTEKLFF.

This clonotype was detected many times. The rearrangement joins TRBV6-1 to TRBJ1-1, with D possibly TRBD1 on 5 matching bases. V was trimmed by 5 bases and J by 5 bases, leaving 9 bases between them. Per the germline V gene, CDR1 is MNHNS and CDR2 is SASEGT. The CDR3 spans 12 residues. Here the CDR3 reads CASSQGWTEAFF. The CDR3 nucleotides are TGTGCCAGCAGTCAGGGTTGGACTGAAGCTTTCTTT.

V gene TRBV6-2 or TRBV6-3 combines with J gene TRBJ2-3; 13 bases are a match to TRBD2. Germline CDR1 and CDR2: MNHEY and SVGEGT. V was clipped by 4 bases and J by 5 bases; unmatched bases: 6. The CDR3 extends over 16 amino acids. For the CDR3, the DNA is TGTGCCAGCAGTTCGTGGACTAGCGGGAGCGGAGATACGCAGTATTTT. Protein: CASSSWTSGSGDTQYF.

The CDR3 DNA follows: TGTGCCAGCAGTCTTACCGGGACAGGGCGGTCGAACACTGAAGCTTTCTTT. This codes for CASSLTGTGRSNTEAFF. V usage is TRBV28 and J usage is TRBJ1-1, with TRBD1 matching over 9 bases. The junction had 11 bases not matched to a gene; V was cut back by 5 bases and J by 1 base. The CDR3 extends over 17 amino acids. Germline V gene lookup returns CDR1 MDHEN and CDR2 SYDVKM.

The rearrangement joins TRBV6-2 or TRBV6-3 to TRBJ2-7, with D possibly matching TRBD2 (6 bases). Germline V gene sequence: CDR1 MNHEY, CDR2 SVGEGT. This CDR3 has 14 residues. Trimming took 2 bases from V and 3 from J, leaving 11 bases between them. The CDR3 bases are TGTGCCAGCAGTTACGCGCCCGGGGGCTACGAGCAGTACTTC. Its protein is CASSYAPGGYEQYF.

V gene TRBV7-6 combines with J gene TRBJ2-3; 10 bases are a match to TRBD2. The CDR3 runs to 17 residues. The V gene end was trimmed by 3 bases and the J gene end by 0 bases; junction bases not matched to a gene: 6. Germline V gene lookup returns CDR1 SGHVS and CDR2 FNYEAQ. The CDR3, as DNA: TGTGCCAGCAGCTTGCCGGGACTAGCGTCTAGCACAGATACGCAGTATTTT. It yields the protein CASSLPGLASSTDTQYF.

This clonotype has a count of ten or more. The V gene is TRBV28, the J gene TRBJ1-1; D is unresolved. Deletions cut 5 bases from V and 0 bases from J, with 13 bases between. This CDR3 contains 15 residues. Germline CDR1 and CDR2: MDHEN and SYDVKM. CDR3: CASSLLDAMNTEAFF. Here the CDR3 DNA reads TGTGCCAGCAGTCTGCTTGACGCAATGAACACTGAAGCTTTCTTT. The full variable domain, rest sourced from reference TRBV28 and TRBJ1-1, is DVKVTQSSRYLVKRTGEKVFLECVQDMDHENMFWYRQDPGLGLRLIYFSYDVKMKEKGDIPEGYSVSREKKERFSLILESASTNQTSMYLCASSLLDAMNTEAFFGQGTRLTVV.